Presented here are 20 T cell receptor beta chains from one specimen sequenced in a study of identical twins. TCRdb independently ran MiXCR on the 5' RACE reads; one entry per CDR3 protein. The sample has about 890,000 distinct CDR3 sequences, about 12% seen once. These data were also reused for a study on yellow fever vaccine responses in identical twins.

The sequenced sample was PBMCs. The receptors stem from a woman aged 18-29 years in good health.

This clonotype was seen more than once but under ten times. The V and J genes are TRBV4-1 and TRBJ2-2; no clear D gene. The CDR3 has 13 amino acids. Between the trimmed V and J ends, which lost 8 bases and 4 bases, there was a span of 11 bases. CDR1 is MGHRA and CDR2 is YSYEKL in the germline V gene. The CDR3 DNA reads TGCGCCAGCGCCATAGGAGTCACCGGGGAGCTGTTTTTT. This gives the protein CASAIGVTGELFF.

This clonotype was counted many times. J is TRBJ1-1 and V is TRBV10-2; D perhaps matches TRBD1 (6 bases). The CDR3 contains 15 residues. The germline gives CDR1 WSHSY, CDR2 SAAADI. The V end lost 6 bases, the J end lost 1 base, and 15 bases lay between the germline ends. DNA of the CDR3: TGCGCCAGCAGCCCTTGGGACACGAAGAACACTGAAGCTTTCTTT. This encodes CASSPWDTKNTEAFF.

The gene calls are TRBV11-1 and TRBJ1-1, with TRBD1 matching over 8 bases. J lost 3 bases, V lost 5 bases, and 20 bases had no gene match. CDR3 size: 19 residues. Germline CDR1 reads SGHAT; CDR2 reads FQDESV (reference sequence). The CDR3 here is CASSRLHWTGTGGHTEAFF. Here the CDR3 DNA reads TGTGCCAGCAGCAGATTACATTGGACCGGGACAGGTGGGCACACTGAAGCTTTCTTT. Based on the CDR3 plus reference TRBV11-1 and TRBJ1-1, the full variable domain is EAEVAQSPRYKITEKSQAVAFWCDPISGHATLYWYRQILGQGPELLVQFQDESVVDDSQLPKDRFSAERLKGVDSTLKIQPAELGDSAMYLCASSRLHWTGTGGHTEAFFGQGTRLTVV.

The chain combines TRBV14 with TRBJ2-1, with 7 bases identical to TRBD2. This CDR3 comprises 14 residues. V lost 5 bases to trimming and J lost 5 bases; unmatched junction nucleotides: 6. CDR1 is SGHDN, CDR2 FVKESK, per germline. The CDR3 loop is CASSTRELDNEQFF. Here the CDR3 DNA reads TGTGCCAGCAGCACGCGGGAGCTTGACAATGAGCAGTTCTTC. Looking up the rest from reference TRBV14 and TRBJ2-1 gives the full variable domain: EAGVTQFPSHSVIEKGQTVTLRCDPISGHDNLYWYRRVMGKEIKFLLHFVKESKQDESGMPNNRFLAERTGGTYSTLKVQPAELEDSGVYFCASSTRELDNEQFFGPGTRLTVL.

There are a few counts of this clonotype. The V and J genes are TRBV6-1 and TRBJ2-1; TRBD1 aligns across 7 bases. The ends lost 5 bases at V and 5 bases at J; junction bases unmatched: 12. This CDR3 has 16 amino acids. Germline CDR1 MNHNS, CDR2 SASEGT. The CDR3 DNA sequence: TGTGCCAGCAGTCCCCGCCGGGACAGAAATAACAATGAGCAGTTCTTC. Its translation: CASSPRRDRNNNEQFF.

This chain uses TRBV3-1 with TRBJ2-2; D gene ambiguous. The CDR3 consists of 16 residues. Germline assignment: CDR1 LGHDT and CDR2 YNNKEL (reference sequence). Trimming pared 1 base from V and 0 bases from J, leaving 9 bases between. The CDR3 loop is CASSQGDEPNTGELFF. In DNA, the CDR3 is TGTGCCAGCAGCCAAGGTGATGAACCGAACACCGGGGAGCTGTTTTTT.

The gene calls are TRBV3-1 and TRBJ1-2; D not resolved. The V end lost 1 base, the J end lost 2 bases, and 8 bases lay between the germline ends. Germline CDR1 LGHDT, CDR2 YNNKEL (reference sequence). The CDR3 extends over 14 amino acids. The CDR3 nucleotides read TGTGCCAGCAGCCAAGTCGGGCAGAACTATGGCTACACCTTC. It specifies CASSQVGQNYGYTF.

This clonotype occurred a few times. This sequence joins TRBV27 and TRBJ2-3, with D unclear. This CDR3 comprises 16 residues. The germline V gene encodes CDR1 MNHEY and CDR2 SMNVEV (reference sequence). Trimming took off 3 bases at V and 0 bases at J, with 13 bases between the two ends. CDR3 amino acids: CASSFGRIPSTDTQYF. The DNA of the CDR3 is TGTGCCAGCAGTTTTGGTCGCATCCCTAGCACAGATACGCAGTATTTT.

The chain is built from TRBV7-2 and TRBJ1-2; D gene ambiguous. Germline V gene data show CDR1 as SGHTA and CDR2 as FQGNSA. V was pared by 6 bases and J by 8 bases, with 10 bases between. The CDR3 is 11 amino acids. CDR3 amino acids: CASRRTPGYTF. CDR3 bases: TGTGCCAGCAGGCGGACCCCAGGCTACACCTTC.

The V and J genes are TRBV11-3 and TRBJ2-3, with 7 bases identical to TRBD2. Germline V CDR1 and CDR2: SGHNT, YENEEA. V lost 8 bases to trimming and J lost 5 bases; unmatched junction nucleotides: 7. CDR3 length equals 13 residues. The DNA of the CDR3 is TGTGCCAGCGCCGGCGGGAGCTTAGATACGCAGTATTTT. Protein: CASAGGSLDTQYF.

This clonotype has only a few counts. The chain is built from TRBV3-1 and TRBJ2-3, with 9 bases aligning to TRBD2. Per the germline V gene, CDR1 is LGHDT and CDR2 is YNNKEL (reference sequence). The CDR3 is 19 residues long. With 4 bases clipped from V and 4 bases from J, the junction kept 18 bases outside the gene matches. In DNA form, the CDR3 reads TGTGCCAGCAGCCTACTTTCCAGCGGGGGGTCGACGACGTCAGATACGCAGTATTTT. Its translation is CASSLLSSGGSTTSDTQYF.

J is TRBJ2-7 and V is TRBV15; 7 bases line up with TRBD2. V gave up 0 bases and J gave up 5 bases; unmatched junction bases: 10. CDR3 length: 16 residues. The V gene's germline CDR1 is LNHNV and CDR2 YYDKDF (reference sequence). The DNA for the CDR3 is TGTGCCACCAGCAGAGATGTAGGGACTATCCTGCACGAGCAGTACTTC. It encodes CATSRDVGTILHEQYF.

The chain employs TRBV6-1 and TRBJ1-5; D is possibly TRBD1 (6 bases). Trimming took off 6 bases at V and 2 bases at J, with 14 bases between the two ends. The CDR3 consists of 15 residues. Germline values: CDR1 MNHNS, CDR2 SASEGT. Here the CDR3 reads CASSPWDNRNQPQHF. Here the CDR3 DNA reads TGTGCCAGCAGCCCCTGGGACAATCGCAATCAGCCCCAGCATTTT.

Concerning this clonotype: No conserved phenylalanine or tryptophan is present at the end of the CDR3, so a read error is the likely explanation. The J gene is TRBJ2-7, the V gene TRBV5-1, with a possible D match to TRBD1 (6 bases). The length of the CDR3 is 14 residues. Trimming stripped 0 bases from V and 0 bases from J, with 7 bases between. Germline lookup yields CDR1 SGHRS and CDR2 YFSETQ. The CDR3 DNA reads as TGCGCCAGCAGCTTGGGACAGGACTCCTACGAGCAGTACATC. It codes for CASSLGQDSYEQYI.

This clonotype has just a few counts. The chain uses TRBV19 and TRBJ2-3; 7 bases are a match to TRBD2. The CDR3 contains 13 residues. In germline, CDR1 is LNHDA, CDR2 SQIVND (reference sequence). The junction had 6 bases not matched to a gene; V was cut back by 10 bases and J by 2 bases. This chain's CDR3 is CATASGNTDTQYF. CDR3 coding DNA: TGTGCCACAGCTAGCGGTAACACAGATACGCAGTATTTT.

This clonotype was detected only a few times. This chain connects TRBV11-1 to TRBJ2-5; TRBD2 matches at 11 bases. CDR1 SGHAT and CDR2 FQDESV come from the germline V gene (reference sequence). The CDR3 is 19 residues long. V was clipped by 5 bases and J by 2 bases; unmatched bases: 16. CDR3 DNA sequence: TGTGCCAGCAGCCTCCTTCGGGGGCGGGGACTAGCGGCTCAAGAGACCCAGTACTTC. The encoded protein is CASSLLRGRGLAAQETQYF.

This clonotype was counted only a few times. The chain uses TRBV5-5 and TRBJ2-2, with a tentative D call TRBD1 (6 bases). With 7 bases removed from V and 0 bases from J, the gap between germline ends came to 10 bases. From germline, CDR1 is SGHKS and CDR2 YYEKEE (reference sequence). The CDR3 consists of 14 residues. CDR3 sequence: CASLGHTNTGELFF. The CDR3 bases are TGTGCCAGCCTGGGACACACGAACACCGGGGAGCTGTTTTTT.

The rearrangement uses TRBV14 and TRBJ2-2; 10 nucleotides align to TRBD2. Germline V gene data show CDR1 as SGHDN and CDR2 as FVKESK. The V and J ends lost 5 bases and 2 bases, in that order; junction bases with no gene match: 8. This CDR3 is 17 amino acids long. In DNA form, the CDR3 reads TGTGCCAGCAGCTGGCGGCTAGCGGGAGAAAACACCGGGGAGCTGTTTTTT. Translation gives CASSWRLAGENTGELFF. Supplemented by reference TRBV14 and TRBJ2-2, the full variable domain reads EAGVTQFPSHSVIEKGQTVTLRCDPISGHDNLYWYRRVMGKEIKFLLHFVKESKQDESGMPNNRFLAERTGGTYSTLKVQPAELEDSGVYFCASSWRLAGENTGELFFGEGSRLTVL.

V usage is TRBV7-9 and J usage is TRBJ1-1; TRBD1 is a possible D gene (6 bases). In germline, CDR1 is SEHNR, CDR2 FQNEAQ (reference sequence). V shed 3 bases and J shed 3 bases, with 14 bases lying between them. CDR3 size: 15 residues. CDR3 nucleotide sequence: TGTGCCAGCAGCTTTACGGCAGGGGCAGACACTGAAGCTTTCTTT. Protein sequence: CASSFTAGADTEAFF.

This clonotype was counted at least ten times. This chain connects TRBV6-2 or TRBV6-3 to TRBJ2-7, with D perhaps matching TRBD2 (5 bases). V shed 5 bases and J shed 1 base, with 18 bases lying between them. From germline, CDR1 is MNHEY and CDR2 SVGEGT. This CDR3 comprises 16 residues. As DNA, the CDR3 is TGTGCCAGCAGTATCCTGTCGGGCCGAGGGTCCTACGAGCAGTACTTC. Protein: CASSILSGRGSYEQYF.